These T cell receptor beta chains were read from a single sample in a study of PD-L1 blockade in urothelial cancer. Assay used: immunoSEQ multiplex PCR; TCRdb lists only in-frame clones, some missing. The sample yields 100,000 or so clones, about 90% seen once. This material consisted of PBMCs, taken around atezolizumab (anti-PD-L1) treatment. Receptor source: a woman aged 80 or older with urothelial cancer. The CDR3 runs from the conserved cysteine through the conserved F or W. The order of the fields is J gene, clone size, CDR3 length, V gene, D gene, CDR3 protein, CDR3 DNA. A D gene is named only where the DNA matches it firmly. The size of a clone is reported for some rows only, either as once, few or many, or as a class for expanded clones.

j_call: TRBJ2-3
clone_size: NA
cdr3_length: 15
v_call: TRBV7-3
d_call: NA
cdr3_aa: CASSLYAGGTDTQYF
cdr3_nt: TGTGCCAGCAGCTTGTATGCGGGCGGCACAGATACGCAGTATTTT

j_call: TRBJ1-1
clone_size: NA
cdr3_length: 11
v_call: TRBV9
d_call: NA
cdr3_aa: CASRGGGEAFF
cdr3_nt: TGTGCCAGCAGGGGAGGCGGTGAAGCTTTCTTT

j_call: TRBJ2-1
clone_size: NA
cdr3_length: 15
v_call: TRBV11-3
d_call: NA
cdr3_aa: CASSSRRDPSNEQFF
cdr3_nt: TGTGCCAGCAGCTCCCGGCGGGACCCTTCCAATGAGCAGTTCTTC

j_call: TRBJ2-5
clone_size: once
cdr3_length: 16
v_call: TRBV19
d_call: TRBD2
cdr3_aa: CASSRGTSGNQETQYF
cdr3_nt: TGTGCCAGTAGTAGAGGGACTAGCGGCAACCAAGAGACCCAGTACTTC

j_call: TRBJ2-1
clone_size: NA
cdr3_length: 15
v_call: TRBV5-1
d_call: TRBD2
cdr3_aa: CASSSSGRPNNEQFF
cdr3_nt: TGCGCCAGCAGCTCTAGCGGGAGGCCCAACAATGAGCAGTTCTTC

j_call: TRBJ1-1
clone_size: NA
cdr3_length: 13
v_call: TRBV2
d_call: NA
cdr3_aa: CASRGLGNTEAFF
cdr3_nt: TGTGCCAGCAGGGGACTAGGGAACACTGAAGCTTTCTTT

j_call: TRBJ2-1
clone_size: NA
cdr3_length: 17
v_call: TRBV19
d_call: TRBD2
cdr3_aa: CASSIDLPSGPYNEQFF
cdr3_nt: TGTGCCAGTAGTATAGATTTGCCTAGCGGACCCTACAATGAGCAGTTCTTC

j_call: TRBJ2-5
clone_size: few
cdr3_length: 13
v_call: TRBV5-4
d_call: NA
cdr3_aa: CASSTEVQETQYF
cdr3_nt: TGTGCCAGCAGCACGGAGGTCCAAGAGACCCAGTACTTC

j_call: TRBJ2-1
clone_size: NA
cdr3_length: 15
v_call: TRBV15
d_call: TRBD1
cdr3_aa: CATSRGDRGKNEQFF
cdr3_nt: TGTGCCACCAGCAGGGGGGACAGGGGGAAGAATGAGCAGTTCTTC

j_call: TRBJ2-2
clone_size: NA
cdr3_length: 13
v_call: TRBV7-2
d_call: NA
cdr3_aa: CASSASGTGELFF
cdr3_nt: TGTGCCAGCAGCGCATCGGGGACCGGGGAGCTGTTTTTT

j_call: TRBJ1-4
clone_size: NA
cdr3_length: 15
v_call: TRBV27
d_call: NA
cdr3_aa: CASSPNRVVDEKLFF
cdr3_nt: TGTGCCAGCAGTCCTAACAGGGTCGTTGATGAAAAACTGTTTTTT

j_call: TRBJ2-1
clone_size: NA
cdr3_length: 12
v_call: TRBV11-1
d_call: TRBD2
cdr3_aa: CASSGGEGEQFF
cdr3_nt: TGTGCCAGCAGCGGCGGGGAGGGGGAGCAGTTCTTC

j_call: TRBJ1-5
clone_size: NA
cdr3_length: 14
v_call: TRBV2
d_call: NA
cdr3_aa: CASSNRVSNQPQHF
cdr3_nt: TGTGCCAGCAGCAACAGGGTGAGCAATCAGCCCCAGCATTTT

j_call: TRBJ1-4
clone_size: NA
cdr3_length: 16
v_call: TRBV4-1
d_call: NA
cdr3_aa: CASSSRQADKGEKLFF
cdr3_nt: TGCGCCAGCAGCTCCCGCCAGGCGGACAAAGGTGAAAAACTGTTTTTT

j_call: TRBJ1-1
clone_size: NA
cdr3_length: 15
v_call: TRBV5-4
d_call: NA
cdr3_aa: CASSPVAGVNTEAFF
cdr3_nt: TGTGCCAGCAGCCCAGTCGCGGGGGTAAACACTGAAGCTTTCTTT

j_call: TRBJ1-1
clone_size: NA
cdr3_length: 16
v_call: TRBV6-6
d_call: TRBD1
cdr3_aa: CASSYGPTGGNTEAFF
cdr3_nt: TGTGCCAGCAGTTACGGCCCCACAGGGGGAAACACTGAAGCTTTCTTT

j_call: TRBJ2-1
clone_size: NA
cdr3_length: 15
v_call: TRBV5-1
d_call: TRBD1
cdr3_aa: CASSPASRQGDEQFF
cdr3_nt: TGCGCCAGCTCCCCAGCGAGCCGACAGGGCGATGAGCAGTTCTTC

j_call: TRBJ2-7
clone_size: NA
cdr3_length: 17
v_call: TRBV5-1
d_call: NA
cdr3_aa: CASSLASGASGSYEQYF
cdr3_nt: TGCGCCAGCAGCTTGGCCTCGGGGGCTAGCGGATCCTACGAGCAGTACTTC

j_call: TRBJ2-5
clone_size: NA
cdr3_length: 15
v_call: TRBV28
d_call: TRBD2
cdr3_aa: CASRYGPSGSETQYF
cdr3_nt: TGTGCCAGCAGGTACGGTCCTAGCGGGAGTGAGACCCAGTACTTC

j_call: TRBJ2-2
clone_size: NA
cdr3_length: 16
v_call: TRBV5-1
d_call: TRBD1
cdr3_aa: CASSYTGTANTGELFF
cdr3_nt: TGCGCCAGCAGCTATACCGGGACAGCCAACACCGGGGAGCTGTTTTTT

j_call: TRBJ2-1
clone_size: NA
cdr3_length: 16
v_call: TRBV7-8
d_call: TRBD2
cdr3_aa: CASSQRLAGVNNEQFF
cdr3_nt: TGTGCCAGCAGCCAGAGACTAGCGGGCGTCAACAATGAGCAGTTCTTC

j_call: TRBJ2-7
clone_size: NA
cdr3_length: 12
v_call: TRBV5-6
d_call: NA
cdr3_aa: CASSFQGYEQYF
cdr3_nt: TGTGCCAGCAGCTTTCAGGGCTACGAGCAGTACTTC

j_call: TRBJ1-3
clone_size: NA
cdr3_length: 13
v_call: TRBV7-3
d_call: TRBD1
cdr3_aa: CASSEQGSNTIYF
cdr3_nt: TGTGCCAGCAGCGAACAGGGGTCAAACACCATATATTTT

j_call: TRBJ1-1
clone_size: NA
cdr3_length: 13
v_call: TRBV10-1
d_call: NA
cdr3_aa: CASSRQLNTEAFF
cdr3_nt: TGCGCCAGCAGTAGACAGTTGAACACTGAAGCTTTCTTT

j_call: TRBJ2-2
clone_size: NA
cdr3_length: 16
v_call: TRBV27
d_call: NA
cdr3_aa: CASSLPSGANTGELFF
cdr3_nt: TGTGCCAGCAGTTTGCCCAGCGGCGCGAACACCGGGGAGCTGTTTTTT

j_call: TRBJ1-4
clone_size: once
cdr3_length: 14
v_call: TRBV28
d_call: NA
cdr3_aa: CASSPGLINEKLFF
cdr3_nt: TGTGCCAGCAGTCCGGGACTCATAAATGAAAAACTGTTTTTT

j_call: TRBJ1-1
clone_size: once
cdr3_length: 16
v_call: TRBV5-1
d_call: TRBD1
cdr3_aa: CASSWGDSLDVFRAFF
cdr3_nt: TGCGCCAGCAGCTGGGGGGACAGCCTCGATGTTTTCCGAGCTTTCTTT

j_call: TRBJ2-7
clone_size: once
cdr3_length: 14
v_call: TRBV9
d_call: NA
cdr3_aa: CASSVGVRANEQYF
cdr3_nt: TGTGCCAGCAGCGTAGGAGTCAGGGCAAACGAGCAGTACTTC

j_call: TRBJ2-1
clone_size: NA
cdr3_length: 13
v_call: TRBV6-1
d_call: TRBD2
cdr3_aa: CASSEVGGGEQFF
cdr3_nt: TGTGCCAGCAGTGAAGTTGGGGGGGGTGAGCAGTTCTTC

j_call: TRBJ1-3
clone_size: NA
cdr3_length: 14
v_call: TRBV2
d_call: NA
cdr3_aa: CASTFSSSGNTIYF
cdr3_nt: TGTGCCAGCACTTTTAGTTCCTCTGGAAACACCATATATTTT

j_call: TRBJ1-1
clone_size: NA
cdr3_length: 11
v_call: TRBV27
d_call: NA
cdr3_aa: CASRSLREAFF
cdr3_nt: TGTGCCAGCAGGTCCCTCAGGGAAGCTTTCTTT

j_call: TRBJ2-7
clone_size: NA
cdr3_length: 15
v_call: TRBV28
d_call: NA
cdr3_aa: CASSSTATSSYEQYF
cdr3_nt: TGTGCCAGCAGTTCTACAGCTACCAGCTCCTACGAGCAGTACTTC

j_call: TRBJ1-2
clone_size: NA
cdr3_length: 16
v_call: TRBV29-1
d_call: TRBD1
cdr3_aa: CSVEDSRTGGNYGYTF
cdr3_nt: TGCAGCGTTGAAGATTCCCGGACAGGGGGTAACTATGGCTACACCTTC

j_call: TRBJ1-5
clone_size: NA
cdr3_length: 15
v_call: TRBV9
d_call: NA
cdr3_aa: CASSSRGVSNQPQHF
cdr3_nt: TGTGCCAGCAGCTCCAGGGGAGTCTCGAATCAGCCCCAGCATTTT

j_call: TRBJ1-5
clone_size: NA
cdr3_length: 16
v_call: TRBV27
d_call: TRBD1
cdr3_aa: CASQTGSLYSNQPQHF
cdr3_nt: TGTGCCAGCCAGACAGGGTCACTTTATAGCAATCAGCCCCAGCATTTT

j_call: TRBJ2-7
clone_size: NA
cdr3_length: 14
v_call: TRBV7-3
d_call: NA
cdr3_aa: CASSRQGGTGEQYF
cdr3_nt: TGTGCCAGCAGCCGCCAAGGAGGGACGGGAGAGCAGTACTTC

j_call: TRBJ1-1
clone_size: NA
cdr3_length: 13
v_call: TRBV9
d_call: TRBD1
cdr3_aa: CASSVWDRAEAFF
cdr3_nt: TGTGCCAGCAGCGTATGGGACAGGGCTGAAGCTTTCTTT

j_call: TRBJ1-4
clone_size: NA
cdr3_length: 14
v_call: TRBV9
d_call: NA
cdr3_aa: CASSLGQGNEKLFF
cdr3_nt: TGTGCCAGCAGCCTGGGGCAGGGTAATGAAAAACTGTTTTTT

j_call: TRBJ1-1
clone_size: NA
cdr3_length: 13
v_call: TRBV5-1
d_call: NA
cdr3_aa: CASSYSPDTEAFF
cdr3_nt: TGCGCCAGCAGCTACTCGCCGGACACTGAAGCTTTCTTT

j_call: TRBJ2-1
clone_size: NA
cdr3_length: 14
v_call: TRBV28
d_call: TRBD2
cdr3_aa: CASSAGGRLNEQFF
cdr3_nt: TGTGCCAGCAGTGCCGGCGGGAGGCTCAATGAGCAGTTCTTC

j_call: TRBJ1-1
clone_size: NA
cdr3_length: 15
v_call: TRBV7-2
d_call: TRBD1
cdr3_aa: CASSLIGQGNTEAFF
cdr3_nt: TGTGCCAGCAGCTTAATAGGACAGGGGAACACTGAAGCTTTCTTT

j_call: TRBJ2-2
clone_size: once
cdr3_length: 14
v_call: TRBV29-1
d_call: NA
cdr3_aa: CSVTLPIRAGELFF
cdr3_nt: TGCAGCGTCACACTCCCCATCCGGGCCGGGGAGCTGTTTTTT

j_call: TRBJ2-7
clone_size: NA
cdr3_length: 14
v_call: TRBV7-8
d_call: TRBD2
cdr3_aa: CASSQPGLADEQYF
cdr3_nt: TGTGCCAGCAGCCAGCCGGGACTAGCGGACGAGCAGTACTTC

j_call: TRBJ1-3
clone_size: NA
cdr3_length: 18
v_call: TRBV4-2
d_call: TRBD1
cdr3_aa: CASSQSPGRQGAGNTIYF
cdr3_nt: TGTGCCAGCAGCCAATCTCCCGGGAGACAGGGGGCTGGAAACACCATATATTTT

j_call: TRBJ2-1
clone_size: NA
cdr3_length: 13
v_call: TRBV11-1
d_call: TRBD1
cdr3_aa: CASSSRTGLEQFF
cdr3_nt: TGTGCCAGCAGCTCGAGGACAGGGCTAGAGCAGTTCTTC

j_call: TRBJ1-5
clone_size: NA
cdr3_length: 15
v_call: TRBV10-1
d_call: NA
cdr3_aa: CASSESRSGNQPQHF
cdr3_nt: TGCGCCAGCAGTGAGTCGAGGTCGGGGAATCAGCCCCAGCATTTT

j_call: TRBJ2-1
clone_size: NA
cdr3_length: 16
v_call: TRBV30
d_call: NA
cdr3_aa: CAWNPQYGSVYNEQFF
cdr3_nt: TGTGCCTGGAACCCGCAGTACGGGAGCGTCTACAATGAGCAGTTCTTC

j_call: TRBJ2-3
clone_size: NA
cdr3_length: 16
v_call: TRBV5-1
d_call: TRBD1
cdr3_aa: CASSLMPGQGLDTQYF
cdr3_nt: TGCGCCAGCAGCCTGATGCCGGGACAGGGGTTAGATACGCAGTATTTT

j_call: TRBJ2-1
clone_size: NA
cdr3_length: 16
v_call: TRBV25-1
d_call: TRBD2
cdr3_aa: CASSAGAGVRSNEQFF
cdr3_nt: TGTGCCAGCAGTGCCGGAGCGGGAGTTCGAAGCAATGAGCAGTTCTTC

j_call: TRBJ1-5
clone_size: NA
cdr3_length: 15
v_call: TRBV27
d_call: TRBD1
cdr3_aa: CASSLVTGANQPQHF
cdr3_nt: TGTGCCAGCAGTTTAGTGACAGGGGCCAATCAGCCCCAGCATTTT

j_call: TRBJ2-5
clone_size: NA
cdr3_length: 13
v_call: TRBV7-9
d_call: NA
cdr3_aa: CASALGPRETQYF
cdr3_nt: TGTGCCAGCGCCTTGGGCCCCCGGGAGACCCAGTACTTC